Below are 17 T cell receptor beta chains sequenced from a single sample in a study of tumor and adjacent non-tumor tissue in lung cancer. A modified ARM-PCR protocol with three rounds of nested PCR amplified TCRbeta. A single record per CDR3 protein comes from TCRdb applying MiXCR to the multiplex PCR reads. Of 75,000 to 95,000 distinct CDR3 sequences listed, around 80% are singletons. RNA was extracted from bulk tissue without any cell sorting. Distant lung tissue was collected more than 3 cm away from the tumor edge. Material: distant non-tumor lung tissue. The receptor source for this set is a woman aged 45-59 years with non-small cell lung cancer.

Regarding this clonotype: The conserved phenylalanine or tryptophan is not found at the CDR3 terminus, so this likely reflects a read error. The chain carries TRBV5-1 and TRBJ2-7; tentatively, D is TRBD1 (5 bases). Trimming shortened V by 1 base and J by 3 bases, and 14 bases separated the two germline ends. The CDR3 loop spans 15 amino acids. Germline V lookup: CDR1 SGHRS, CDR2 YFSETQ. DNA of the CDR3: TGCGCCAGCAGCTTGAGACATGACAGAATCTACGAGCAGTACTTA. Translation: CASSLRHDRIYEQYL.

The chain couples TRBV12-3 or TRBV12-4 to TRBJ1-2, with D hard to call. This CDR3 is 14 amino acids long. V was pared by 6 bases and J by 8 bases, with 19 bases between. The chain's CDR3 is CASSHRYGSGGYTF. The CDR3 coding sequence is TGTGCCAGCAGCCACAGATATGGGTCAGGCGGCTACACCTTC.

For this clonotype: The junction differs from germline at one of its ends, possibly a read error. Here the CDR3 reads CTSGTGRGSYNERFF. Here the CDR3 DNA reads TGTACTAGTGGCACTGGACGGGGCTCCTACAATGAGCGGTTCTTC. The chain has TRBV12-5 and TRBJ2-1; D assignment may be TRBD1 or TRBD2 (5 bases each). CDR3 length: 15 residues. From germline, CDR1 is LGHNT and CDR2 FRNRAP.

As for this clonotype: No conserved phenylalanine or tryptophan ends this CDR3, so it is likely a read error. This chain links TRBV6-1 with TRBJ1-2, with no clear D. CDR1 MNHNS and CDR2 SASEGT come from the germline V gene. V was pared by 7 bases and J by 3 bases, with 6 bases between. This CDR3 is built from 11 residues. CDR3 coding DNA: TGTGCCAGCATGGTAGACTATGGCTACACCTAC. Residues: CASMVDYGYTY.

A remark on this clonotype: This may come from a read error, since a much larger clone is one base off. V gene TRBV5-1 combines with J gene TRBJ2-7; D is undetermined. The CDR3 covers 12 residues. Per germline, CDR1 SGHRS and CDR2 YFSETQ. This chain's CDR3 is CASSSSFGEQCF. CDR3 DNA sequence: TGCGCCAGCAGCTCTTCCTTCGGAGAACAGTGCTTC. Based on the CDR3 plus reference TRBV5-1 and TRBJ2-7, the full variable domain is KAGVTQTPRYLIKTRGQQVTLSCSPISGHRSVSWYQQTPGQGLQFLFEYFSETQRNKGNFPGRFSGRQFSNSRSEMNVSTLELGDSALYLCASSSSFGEQCFGPGTRLTVT.

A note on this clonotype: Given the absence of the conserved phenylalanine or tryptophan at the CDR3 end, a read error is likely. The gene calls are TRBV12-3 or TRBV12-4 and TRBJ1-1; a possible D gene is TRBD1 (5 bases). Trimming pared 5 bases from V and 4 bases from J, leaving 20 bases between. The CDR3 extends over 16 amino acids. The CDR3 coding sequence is TGTGCCAGCAGTGTATCAGGGAGAATCATGAGCACTGAAGCTTTCGTT. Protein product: CASSVSGRIMSTEAFV.

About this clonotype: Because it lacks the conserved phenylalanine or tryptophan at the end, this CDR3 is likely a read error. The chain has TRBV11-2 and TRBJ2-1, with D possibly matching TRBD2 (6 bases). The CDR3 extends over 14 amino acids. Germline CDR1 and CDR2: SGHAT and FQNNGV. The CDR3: CTSTVSGIYNEQFI. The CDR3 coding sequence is TGTACCAGCACCGTTAGCGGTATCTACAATGAGCAGTTCATT.

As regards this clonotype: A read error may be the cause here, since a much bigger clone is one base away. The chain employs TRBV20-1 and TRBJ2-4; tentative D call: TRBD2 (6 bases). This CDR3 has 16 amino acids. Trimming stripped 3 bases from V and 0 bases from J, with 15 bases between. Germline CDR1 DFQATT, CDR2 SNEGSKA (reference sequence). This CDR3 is CSASRDSTEAKNIQYF. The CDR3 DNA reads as TGCAGTGCTAGCAGGGACTCCACAGAAGCCAAAAACATTCAGTACTTC.

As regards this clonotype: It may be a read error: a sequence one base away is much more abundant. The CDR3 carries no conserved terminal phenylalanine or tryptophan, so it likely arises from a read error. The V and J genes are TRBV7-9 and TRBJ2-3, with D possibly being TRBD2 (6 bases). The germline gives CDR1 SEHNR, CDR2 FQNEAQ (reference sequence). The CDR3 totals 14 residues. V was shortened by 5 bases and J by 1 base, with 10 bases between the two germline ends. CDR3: CASSGSGRTDTQYL. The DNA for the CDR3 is TGTGCCAGCAGCGGTAGCGGCCGCACAGATACGCAGTATTTA.

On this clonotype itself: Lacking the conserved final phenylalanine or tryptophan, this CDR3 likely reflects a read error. Written as DNA, the CDR3 is TGTGCCAGCAGCTCAGGCGGCCCCAAAGGTATGAACACTGAAGCTTTCGTT. Encoded protein: CASSSGGPKGMNTEAFV. This chain uses TRBV11-2 with TRBJ1-1; D unclear. V was pared by 4 bases and J by 0 bases, with 18 bases between. The V gene's germline CDR1 is SGHAT and CDR2 FQNNGV. The CDR3 is 17 amino acids.

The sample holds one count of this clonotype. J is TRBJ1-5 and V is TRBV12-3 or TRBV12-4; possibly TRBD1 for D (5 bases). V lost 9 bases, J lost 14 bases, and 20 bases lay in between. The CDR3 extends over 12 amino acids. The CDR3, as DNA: TGTGCCAGTAGTCCCGGACATGCGACTGAGCATTTT. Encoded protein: CASSPGHATEHF.

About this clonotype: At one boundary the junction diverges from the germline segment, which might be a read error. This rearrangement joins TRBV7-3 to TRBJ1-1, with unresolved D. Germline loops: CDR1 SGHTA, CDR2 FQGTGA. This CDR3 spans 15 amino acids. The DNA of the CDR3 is TGTGCCAGCAGCCTCCTTGGGCACGGCAATTCTGAAACTTTCTTT. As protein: CASSLLGHGNSETFF.

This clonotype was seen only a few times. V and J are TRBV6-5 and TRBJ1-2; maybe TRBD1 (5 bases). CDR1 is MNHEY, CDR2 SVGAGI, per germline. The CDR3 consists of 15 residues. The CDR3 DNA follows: TGTGCTTGCAGTCCCGACAGAAAGTTCAACTATGGCTACACCTTC. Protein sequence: CACSPDRKFNYGYTF.

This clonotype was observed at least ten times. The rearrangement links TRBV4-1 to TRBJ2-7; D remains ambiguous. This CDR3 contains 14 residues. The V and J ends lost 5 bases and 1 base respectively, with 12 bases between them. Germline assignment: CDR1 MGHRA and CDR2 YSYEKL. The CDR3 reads CASSEAVRSYEQYF. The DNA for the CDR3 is TGCGCCAGCAGCGAAGCAGTTCGGTCCTACGAGCAGTACTTC.

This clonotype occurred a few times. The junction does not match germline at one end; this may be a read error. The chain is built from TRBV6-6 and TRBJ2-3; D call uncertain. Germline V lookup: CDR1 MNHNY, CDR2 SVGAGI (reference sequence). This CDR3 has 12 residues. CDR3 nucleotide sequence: TGTGCCAACAGTTACGTCCTGGATACGCAGTATTTT. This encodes CANSYVLDTQYF.

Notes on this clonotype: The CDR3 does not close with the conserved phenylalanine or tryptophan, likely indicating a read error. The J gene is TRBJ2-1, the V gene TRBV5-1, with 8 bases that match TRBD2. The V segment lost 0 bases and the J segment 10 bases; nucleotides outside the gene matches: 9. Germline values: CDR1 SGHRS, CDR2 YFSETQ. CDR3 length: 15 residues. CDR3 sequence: CASSLGGLTGGEQFL. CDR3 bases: TGCGCCAGCAGCTTGGGGGGACTAACGGGAGGGGAGCAGTTCCTC.

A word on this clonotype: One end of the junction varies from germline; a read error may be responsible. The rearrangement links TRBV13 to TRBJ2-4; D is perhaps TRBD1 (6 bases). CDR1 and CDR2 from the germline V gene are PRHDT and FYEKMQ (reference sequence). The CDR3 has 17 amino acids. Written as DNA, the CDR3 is TGTGCCAGCAGCTTAGAAACAGGGCTGCTAGCCAAAAACACTCAGTACTTC. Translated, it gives CASSLETGLLAKNTQYF.